A selection of T cell receptor beta chains follows, all from one sample in a study of shared clonotypes between healthy human individuals. The repertoire was sequenced with immunoSEQ multiplex PCR; TCRdb's copy has only in-frame clones and lacks some. The data show some 350,000 clones, around two thirds seen once. The sample taken for sequencing was memory CD4+ T cells sorted from blood. These receptors came from a man between 25 and 39 years old in good health. CDR3s include the opening cysteine and the closing phenylalanine or tryptophan. Fields, in order: CDR3 length, V gene, D gene, J gene, clone size, CDR3 protein, CDR3 DNA. A D gene is named only where the DNA matches it firmly. Not every row has a clone size; where given, it reads once, few, many or a size class.

length: 17; V: TRBV7-2; D: TRBD1; J: TRBJ2-4; size: .; CDR3: CASSPIKGQGKRNIQYF; DNA: TGTGCCAGCAGCCCCATCAAGGGACAGGGAAAAAGAAACATTCAGTACTTC
length: 16; V: TRBV7-8; D: TRBD1; J: TRBJ1-1; size: few; CDR3: CASSLRFDRVNTEAFF; DNA: TGTGCCAGCAGCCTACGCTTTGACAGGGTGAACACTGAAGCTTTCTTT
length: 15; V: TRBV28; D: .; J: TRBJ2-6; size: once; CDR3: CASSLNPSGANVLTF; DNA: TGTGCCAGCAGTCTCAACCCTTCTGGGGCCAACGTCCTGACTTTC
length: 18; V: TRBV27; D: .; J: TRBJ2-1; size: .; CDR3: CASSLGQGFRVANNEQFF; DNA: TGTGCCAGCAGTTTAGGGCAGGGATTCAGAGTGGCAAACAATGAGCAGTTCTTC
length: 14; V: TRBV30; D: TRBD1; J: TRBJ2-3; size: .; CDR3: CAYGQGLGADTQYF; DNA: TGTGCCTACGGACAGGGACTTGGCGCAGATACGCAGTATTTT
length: 15; V: TRBV5-1; D: .; J: TRBJ2-3; size: .; CDR3: CASSLGQPGTDTQYF; DNA: TGCGCCAGCAGCTTGGGGCAGCCTGGCACAGATACGCAGTATTTT
length: 14; V: TRBV6-5; D: .; J: TRBJ1-4; size: many; CDR3: CASSPSTANEKLFF; DNA: TGTGCCAGCAGTCCCAGTACGGCTAATGAAAAACTGTTTTTT
length: 17; V: TRBV28; D: TRBD1; J: TRBJ1-3; size: .; CDR3: CASSSTGGRVTGNTIYF; DNA: TGTGCCAGCAGTTCCACAGGGGGCAGAGTGACTGGAAACACCATATATTTT
length: 14; V: TRBV29-1; D: .; J: TRBJ2-7; size: .; CDR3: CSVDERALLYEQYF; DNA: TGCAGCGTTGATGAGCGGGCTCTTCTTTACGAGCAGTACTTC
length: 13; V: TRBV6-1; D: .; J: TRBJ2-1; size: once; CDR3: CASSESSNNEQFF; DNA: TGTGCCAGCAGTGAGAGCTCTAACAATGAGCAGTTCTTC
length: 12; V: TRBV6-4; D: .; J: TRBJ2-7; size: .; CDR3: CASSDSQRKQYF; DNA: TGTGCCAGCAGTGACTCACAGCGGAAGCAGTACTTC
length: 13; V: TRBV2; D: .; J: TRBJ1-3; size: once; CDR3: CASRRNAGNTIYF; DNA: TGTGCCAGCAGGAGGAATGCGGGAAACACCATATATTTT
length: 14; V: TRBV11-1; D: TRBD1; J: TRBJ2-7; size: .; CDR3: CASRPGTGGGEQYF; DNA: TGTGCCAGCAGACCAGGGACAGGGGGCGGCGAGCAGTACTTC
length: 14; V: TRBV2; D: .; J: TRBJ2-7; size: .; CDR3: CASSEQGPSREQYF; DNA: TGTGCCAGCAGTGAACAGGGGCCCTCTCGAGAGCAGTACTTC
length: 13; V: TRBV10-1; D: .; J: TRBJ2-5; size: .; CDR3: CASSQHIQETQYF; DNA: TGCGCCAGCAGCCAACATATCCAAGAGACCCAGTACTTC
length: 15; V: TRBV4-3; D: TRBD1; J: TRBJ1-5; size: .; CDR3: CASSQAAGGNQSQHF; DNA: TGCGCCAGCAGCCAAGCGGCAGGGGGAAATCAGTCCCAGCATTTT
length: 15; V: TRBV4-2; D: TRBD1; J: TRBJ1-1; size: .; CDR3: CASSQSGQQNTEAFF; DNA: TGTGCCAGCAGCCAATCGGGACAGCAGAACACTGAAGCTTTCTTT
length: 12; V: TRBV19; D: .; J: TRBJ1-2; size: .; CDR3: CASSSSPYGYTF; DNA: TGTGCCAGTAGCTCCAGTCCCTATGGCTACACCTTC
length: 14; V: TRBV10-3; D: .; J: TRBJ1-2; size: .; CDR3: CAIWAGFPKGGYTF; DNA: TGTGCCATTTGGGCAGGATTCCCCAAAGGTGGCTACACCTTC
length: 14; V: TRBV5-5; D: .; J: TRBJ1-5; size: many; CDR3: CASSLAGGNQPQHF; DNA: TGTGCCAGCAGCTTGGCAGGGGGCAATCAGCCCCAGCATTTT
length: 12; V: TRBV7-9; D: .; J: TRBJ1-1; size: once; CDR3: CASTRENTEAFF; DNA: TGTGCCAGCACCCGGGAGAACACTGAAGCTTTCTTT
length: 14; V: TRBV25-1; D: .; J: TRBJ2-1; size: .; CDR3: CASRPGASYNEQFF; DNA: TGTGCCAGCAGGCCGGGCGCCTCCTACAATGAGCAGTTCTTC
length: 15; V: TRBV27; D: .; J: TRBJ1-4; size: .; CDR3: CASTRDPGTNEKLFF; DNA: TGTGCCAGCACCCGAGATCCGGGAACTAATGAAAAACTGTTTTTT
length: 14; V: TRBV4-1; D: .; J: TRBJ2-5; size: few; CDR3: CASSQDGRLETQYF; DNA: TGCGCCAGCAGCCAAGATGGGAGGTTAGAGACCCAGTACTTC
length: 14; V: TRBV18; D: .; J: TRBJ1-3; size: .; CDR3: CASSPGSSGNTIYF; DNA: TGTGCCAGCTCACCCGGGAGCTCTGGAAACACCATATATTTT
length: 15; V: TRBV4-3; D: .; J: TRBJ1-4; size: few; CDR3: CASSRHGKFVEKLFF; DNA: TGCGCCAGCAGCCGCCACGGGAAGTTTGTAGAAAAACTGTTTTTT
length: 13; V: TRBV30; D: .; J: TRBJ2-3; size: .; CDR3: CAWSIRSTDTQYF; DNA: TGTGCCTGGAGTATTAGGAGCACAGATACGCAGTATTTT
length: 16; V: TRBV5-1; D: .; J: TRBJ1-4; size: .; CDR3: CASSLDPQSRSEKLFF; DNA: TGCGCCAGCAGCTTGGATCCCCAAAGCCGCTCCGAAAAACTGTTTTTT
length: 12; V: TRBV7-9; D: .; J: TRBJ2-1; size: .; CDR3: CASSLVGEGQFF; DNA: TGTGCCAGCAGCTTAGTTGGAGAGGGACAGTTCTTC
length: 16; V: TRBV9; D: .; J: TRBJ2-2; size: .; CDR3: CASSVDGEPMVGELFF; DNA: TGTGCCAGCAGCGTAGATGGCGAACCGATGGTCGGGGAGCTGTTTTTT
length: 13; V: TRBV27; D: .; J: TRBJ2-7; size: .; CDR3: CASGRQGPYEQYF; DNA: TGTGCCAGCGGGCGTCAGGGGCCCTACGAGCAGTACTTC
length: 13; V: TRBV25-1; D: .; J: TRBJ1-1; size: .; CDR3: CASKDSLGTEAFF; DNA: TGTGCCAGCAAGGATTCGTTGGGTACTGAAGCTTTCTTT
length: 15; V: TRBV5-1; D: .; J: TRBJ2-2; size: .; CDR3: CASSLNAANTGELFF; DNA: TGCGCCAGCAGCTTGAACGCAGCGAACACCGGGGAGCTGTTTTTT
length: 13; V: TRBV29-1; D: TRBD2; J: TRBJ2-7; size: .; CDR3: CSVRWTSGIEQYF; DNA: TGCAGCGTCCGATGGACTAGCGGGATCGAGCAGTACTTC
length: 16; V: TRBV28; D: .; J: TRBJ2-7; size: .; CDR3: CASTILGATAIHEQYF; DNA: TGTGCCAGCACCATTCTGGGGGCTACCGCGATTCACGAGCAGTACTTC
length: 15; V: TRBV4-1; D: TRBD2; J: TRBJ2-1; size: .; CDR3: CASSQSREGRNEQFF; DNA: TGCGCCAGCAGCCAATCGCGGGAGGGACGCAATGAGCAGTTCTTC
length: 17; V: TRBV7-6; D: .; J: TRBJ2-1; size: .; CDR3: CASSLTSVGSHYNEQFF; DNA: TGTGCCAGCAGCTTAACGTCCGTCGGGAGCCATTACAATGAGCAGTTCTTC
length: 17; V: TRBV4-2; D: .; J: TRBJ2-7; size: .; CDR3: CASSRHQGDSSSYEQCF; DNA: TGTGCCAGCAGCCGCCACCAGGGAGACTCTAGCTCCTACGAGCAGTGCTTC
length: 16; V: TRBV27; D: .; J: TRBJ1-5; size: once; CDR3: CASSDVRGGSNQPQHF; DNA: TGTGCCAGCAGTGACGTCAGGGGAGGAAGCAATCAGCCCCAGCATTTT
length: 13; V: TRBV7-6; D: .; J: TRBJ1-1; size: .; CDR3: CASSYGQYTEAFF; DNA: TGTGCCAGCAGCTACGGGCAATACACTGAAGCTTTCTTT
length: 14; V: TRBV5-1; D: .; J: TRBJ2-5; size: once; CDR3: CASRPTLVVETQYF; DNA: TGCGCCAGCCGTCCCACCCTGGTTGTTGAGACCCAGTACTTC
length: 13; V: TRBV10-1; D: TRBD2; J: TRBJ2-5; size: .; CDR3: CASSEAGRETQYF; DNA: TGCGCCAGCAGTGAAGCGGGAAGAGAGACCCAGTACTTC
length: 16; V: TRBV7-2; D: .; J: TRBJ2-5; size: .; CDR3: CASERGERFAQETQYF; DNA: TGTGCCAGCGAGCGCGGAGAGCGGTTTGCCCAAGAGACCCAGTACTTC
length: 17; V: TRBV7-9; D: TRBD2; J: TRBJ2-2; size: .; CDR3: CASSLALAGGPHGELFF; DNA: TGTGCCAGCAGCTTAGCTCTAGCGGGAGGGCCACACGGGGAGCTGTTTTTT
length: 13; V: TRBV10-3; D: TRBD1; J: TRBJ1-1; size: .; CDR3: CAIKDREAAEAFF; DNA: TGTGCCATCAAGGACAGGGAAGCGGCTGAAGCTTTCTTT
length: 13; V: TRBV6-6; D: .; J: TRBJ1-1; size: .; CDR3: CASSYSENTEAFF; DNA: TGTGCCAGCAGTTACTCAGAGAACACTGAAGCTTTCTTT
length: 14; V: TRBV11-2; D: .; J: TRBJ2-1; size: .; CDR3: CASSLGGGSGEQFF; DNA: TGTGCCAGCAGTCTTGGGGGCGGGAGCGGTGAGCAGTTCTTC
length: 17; V: TRBV7-8; D: .; J: TRBJ1-4; size: .; CDR3: CASSLGPVTATNEKLFF; DNA: TGTGCCAGCAGCTTAGGGCCTGTTACTGCAACTAATGAAAAACTGTTTTTT
length: 16; V: TRBV4-1; D: .; J: TRBJ2-1; size: .; CDR3: CASSRQEGTTYNEQFF; DNA: TGCGCCAGCAGCCGACAGGAGGGGACGACCTACAATGAGCAGTTCTTC
length: 13; V: TRBV18; D: .; J: TRBJ2-1; size: .; CDR3: CASSPTGDNEQFF; DNA: TGTGCCAGCTCACCCACGGGGGACAATGAGCAGTTCTTC
length: 15; V: TRBV7-8; D: TRBD1; J: TRBJ2-2; size: .; CDR3: CASSARDRASGELFF; DNA: TGTGCCAGCAGCGCCCGGGACAGGGCTTCCGGGGAGCTGTTTTTT
length: 11; V: TRBV14; D: .; J: TRBJ1-1; size: .; CDR3: CASSLRTEAFF; DNA: TGTGCCAGCAGCCTTCGGACTGAAGCTTTCTTT
length: 11; V: TRBV2; D: .; J: TRBJ2-7; size: .; CDR3: CASSQDNEQYF; DNA: TGTGCCAGCAGTCAGGACAACGAGCAGTACTTC
length: 13; V: TRBV7-2; D: TRBD1; J: TRBJ2-3; size: few; CDR3: CASSRDRVDTQYF; DNA: TGTGCCAGCAGCCGGGACAGGGTAGATACGCAGTATTTT